What follows is one T cell receptor (beta chain) and its context. This sample stems from a study of blood T cell repertoires in COVID-19. About the research overall: Acute and convalescent COVID-19 specimens originated in the United States, Italy and Spain.

Sequenced by immunoSEQ multiplex PCR; TCRdb stores in-frame clones only, minus some. The repertoire includes about 120,000 clones, 85% of them detected once, and around 9.9% sits in the top ten. The sequence came from a man aged 80 or over with acute or convalescent COVID-19. The source material was peripheral blood.

In DNA, the CDR3 is TGTGCCAGCAGTGAAGAATGGGCGTTGTCAGGCTATGGCTACACCTTC. It translates to CASSEEWALSGYGYTF. This chain connects TRBV6-1 to TRBJ1-2; D unclear. Germline lookup yields CDR1 MNHNS and CDR2 SASEGT. The length of the CDR3 is 16 residues. V lost 1 base and J lost 4, with 16 bases in between.